Below are 11 T cell receptor beta chains sequenced from a single sample in a study of T cells in Graves' hyperthyroidism and ophthalmopathy. Amplification of TCR beta CDR3 regions used RNA as the template. Primed by the HTBI set, a first-round RT-PCR was run on the TCR CDR3. TCRdb re-analysed the multiplex PCR reads in MiXCR, keeping a single row per CDR3 protein. Of over 650,000 distinct CDR3 sequences listed, 45% are singletons. Sequenced sample: peripheral blood or thyroid tissue (not recorded which). These receptors all stem from an adult man with Graves' disease, either hyperthyroidism or ophthalmopathy (not recorded which).

This chain connects TRBV2 to TRBJ2-7; TRBD2 matches 9 bases. This CDR3 region has 16 residues. With V trimmed by 4 bases and J by 3 bases, 10 bases remained unmatched. In germline, CDR1 is SNHLY, CDR2 FYNNEI. CDR3 loop: CASSVAGGPLFYEQYF. DNA of the CDR3: TGTGCCAGCAGTGTTGCGGGGGGGCCTTTATTCTACGAGCAGTACTTC.

V and J are TRBV29-1 and TRBJ1-3; 7 bases match TRBD1. This CDR3 is built from 13 residues. V lost 7 bases and J lost 3; bases outside the gene matches: 6. Germline assignment: CDR1 SQVTM and CDR2 ANQGSEA. The CDR3 DNA is TGCAGCGCCGCGACAGGGTTTGGAAACACCATATATTTT. Protein sequence: CSAATGFGNTIYF.

In this sample, this clonotype turned up many times. V is TRBV15 and J is TRBJ1-5, with D unresolved. The germline V and J ends were trimmed by 4 bases and 3 bases, with 7 bases remaining between them. The CDR3 is 13 amino acids. Germline CDR1 LNHNV, CDR2 YYDKDF (reference sequence). CDR3 DNA sequence: TGTGCCACCAGCAAGTCGAACAATCAGCCCCAGCATTTT. Translated: CATSKSNNQPQHF.

Notes on this clonotype: A read error may produce the germline difference seen at one junction end. The gene calls are TRBV10-3 and TRBJ1-5; 8 nucleotides match TRBD1. Germline V lookup: CDR1 ENHRY, CDR2 SYGVKD. This CDR3 is built from 14 residues. CDR3 coding DNA: TGTGCCAGCAGTCCGGGACAGGAATACCAGCCCCAGCATTTT. Protein sequence: CASSPGQEYQPQHF.

This clonotype has a count of ten or more. V is TRBV9 and J is TRBJ1-2; TRBD1 matches 8 bases. CDR1 is SGDLS, CDR2 YYNGEE, per germline. CDR3 size: 13 residues. Trimming at V came to 4 bases and at J to 4 bases, leaving 3 bases not matched to a gene. The CDR3 spells CASSSQGGYGYTF. The CDR3 coding sequence is TGTGCCAGCAGCTCACAGGGGGGCTATGGCTACACCTTC. Full variable domain (rest looked up from reference TRBV9 and TRBJ1-2): DSGVTQTPKHLITATGQRVTLRCSPRSGDLSVYWYQQSLDQGLQFLIQYYNGEERAKGNILERFSAQQFPDLHSELNLSSLELGDSALYFCASSSQGGYGYTFGSGTRLTVV.

This clonotype was recorded at least ten times. This chain uses TRBV10-3 with TRBJ1-6, with 9 bases aligning to TRBD1. Germline values: CDR1 ENHRY, CDR2 SYGVKD. The CDR3 has 15 residues. V gave up 8 bases and J gave up 7 bases; unmatched junction bases: 9. The CDR3: CAIRPGTGSNSPLHF. The CDR3 bases are TGTGCCATCCGTCCCGGGACAGGGAGCAATTCACCCCTCCACTTT.

This clonotype was seen a handful of times. This sequence joins TRBV5-1 and TRBJ2-7; TRBD1 might be the D (5 bases). The CDR3 totals 12 residues. CDR1 SGHRS and CDR2 YFSETQ come from the germline V gene. The V and J ends lost 4 bases and 5 bases respectively, with 10 bases between them. The CDR3 bases are TGCGCCAGCAGCAAGGACACCCACGAGCAGTACTTC. This sequence encodes CASSKDTHEQYF.

This chain links TRBV2 with TRBJ1-1, with D perhaps TRBD1 (5 bases). This CDR3 has 17 amino acids. From germline, CDR1 is SNHLY and CDR2 FYNNEI. The germline V and J ends were trimmed by 6 bases and 4 bases, with 24 bases remaining between them. CDR3 sequence reads: CASSQELAGYQVTEAFF. The CDR3 DNA is TGTGCCAGCAGCCAAGAACTGGCAGGGTACCAAGTCACTGAAGCTTTCTTT.

V and J are TRBV5-1 and TRBJ2-2; 9 bases map to TRBD2. The germline V gene has CDR1 SGHRS and CDR2 YFSETQ. J was trimmed by 2 bases and V by 4 bases; bases with no gene match: 6. This CDR3 has 16 amino acids. The CDR3 bases are TGCGCCAGCAGCCCAGCGACTAGCGGAAACACCGGGGAGCTGTTTTTT. Translating it yields CASSPATSGNTGELFF.

V and J are TRBV20-1 and TRBJ2-5, with TRBD2 identical over 8 bases. The CDR3 runs to 15 residues. CDR1 is DFQATT and CDR2 is SNEGSKA in the germline V gene (reference sequence). V was pared by 6 bases and J by 4 bases, with 13 bases of the junction left unmatched. CDR3 residues: CSARDEAGDRETQYF. CDR3 nucleotide sequence: TGCAGTGCCCGAGACGAAGCGGGAGATAGAGAGACCCAGTACTTC.

This chain uses TRBV6-1 with TRBJ1-2; weak D call: TRBD1 (5 bases). V gave up 2 bases and J gave up 4 bases, with 14 bases separating them. Per the germline V gene, CDR1 is MNHNS and CDR2 is SASEGT. The CDR3 loop spans 15 amino acids. The CDR3 sequence: CASSEQQVSAYGYTF. The CDR3 coding sequence is TGTGCCAGCAGTGAACAACAGGTTTCGGCCTATGGCTACACCTTC.